The present T cell receptor (beta chain) was sequenced within a study of Tregs in tolerant kidney transplant recipients. To note about this clone: Its cognate antigen is unknown.

Looked up from germline, CDR1 is MNHEY and CDR2 is SVGAGI. The V and J ends lost 3 bases and 0 bases respectively, with 11 bases between them. The CDR3 loop spans 15 amino acids. The study, taken as a whole, reports: Biological reproducibility was not directly addressed, but technical replication error appeared minimal.

The data were produced by immunoSEQ multiplex PCR, yet TCRdb's version contains in-frame clones alone and is incomplete. The sample lists some 88,000 clones, 90% to 95% occurring once. Unstimulated Tregs (CD4+CD25+CD127-) and CD4+CD25- non-Tregs were sorted from PBMCs. Material: CD8+ T cells from blood. J is TRBJ1-1 and V is TRBV6-5; D is unresolved. The source of this sequence is a human donor in good health. CDR3 sequence reads: CASSYAFGVNTEAFF. CDR3 in DNA: TGTGCCAGCAGTTATGCCTTTGGGGTGAACACTGAAGCTTTCTTT.